This T cell receptor beta chain was recorded in a study of graft-versus-host responses after intestinal transplantation. Across the whole study: Recipients underwent multivisceral, liver-intestinal, or isolated intestinal transplants. Each recipient received anti-thymocyte globulin induction, then tacrolimus and steroids for roughly 3 years.

Germline lookup yields CDR1 SGHAT and CDR2 FQNNGV. The length of the CDR3 is 15 residues. Trimming removed 3 bases from V and 3 bases from J, with 13 bases in between. TCRdb keeps only in-frame clones here, not all; method: immunoSEQ multiplex PCR. The top ten hold 7.6% of the sample, which has just under 85,000 clones, approximately 90% seen once. Of note for this clone: Its antigen is unknown.

The study, taken as a whole, reports: Individuals who had graft-donor T cell macrochimerism had allografts that showed high graft-versus-host to host-versus-graft clonal ratios.

This chain uses TRBV11-2 with TRBJ2-3; D might be TRBD1 (5 bases). The starting material was unstimulated CD8+ T cells sorted from spleen or lymph node cells, obtained before transplant. This TCR was sampled from a human donor who was the organ donor for an intestinal transplant. CDR3 DNA: TGTGCCAGCAGCTTTCCCAGGGTGAAAACAGATACGCAGTATTTT. Its translation: CASSFPRVKTDTQYF.